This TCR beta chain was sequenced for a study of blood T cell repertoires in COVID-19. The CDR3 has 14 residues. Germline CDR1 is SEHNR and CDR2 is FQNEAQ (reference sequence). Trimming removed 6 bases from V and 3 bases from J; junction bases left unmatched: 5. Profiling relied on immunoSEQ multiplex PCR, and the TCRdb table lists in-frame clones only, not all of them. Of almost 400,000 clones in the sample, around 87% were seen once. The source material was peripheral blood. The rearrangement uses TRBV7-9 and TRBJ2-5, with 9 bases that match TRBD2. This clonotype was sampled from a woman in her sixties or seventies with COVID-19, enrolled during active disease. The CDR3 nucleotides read TGTGCCAGCAGTACCGGGACTAGCAAAGAGACCCAGTACTTC. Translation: CASSTGTSKETQYF.